What follows is one TCR beta chain and its context. This clonotype has more than one count but fewer than ten. It lacks a known antigen. Per-base quality was not reported, and no clone a single base away is much larger than it. This sample is drawn from a study of T cells in Graves' hyperthyroidism and ophthalmopathy (dated by TCRdb to the late 2010s). For the wider study: Peripheral blood was collected at initial diagnosis, before any treatment. To identify distinguishing TCR V-J signatures, a discovery cohort of about 100 patients was used, comprising 40 to 45 with Graves' ophthalmopathy and some 60 with stable Graves' hyperthyroidism. Whether ophthalmopathy could be predicted prospectively was tested in an independent validation cohort made up of approximately 19 hyperthyroidism patients plus 17 patients who later progressed to ophthalmopathy. The roughly 90 discovery patients were divided at random into training and test sets in a 7:3 ratio. The study also compared thyroid tissue and blood T-cell repertoires from several Graves' hyperthyroidism patients. After sampling, hyperthyroidism patients received methimazole starting at 30 mg daily, and ophthalmopathy patients received high-dose intravenous methylprednisolone. The paper describes TCR Vbeta CDR3 sequencing of 120 to 150 peripheral blood samples, made up of roughly 40 ophthalmopathy patients, roughly 80 hyperthyroidism patients and 17 progressor patients. The paper as a whole reports these results and caveats: During validation, the model predicted progression to ophthalmopathy a median of around six months ahead of onset, with around 65% sensitivity and almost 75% specificity. Sample size was not statistically predetermined, and investigators were not blinded to group allocation. Most expanded thyroid clonotypes (frequency above 0.001) were also detected in blood, suggesting blood repertoires may reflect thyroid immune responses. Ophthalmopathy was separated from stable hyperthyroidism by a 13 V-J signature model, with around 88% sensitivity and approximately 84% specificity obtained in cross-validation and 80%/75% obtained in testing.

TCR beta CDR3 regions were amplified from RNA transcripts. For the first round of RT-PCR on the TCR CDR3, the HTBI primer set was used together with the Qiagen OneStep RT-PCR kit. Libraries were constructed in a second round of multiplex PCR, after which size selection and purification were performed. Paired-end sequencing of the libraries was performed with 100 bp reads on an Illumina HiSeq2000. On the study's bioinformatics: Raw data were processed with SOAPnuke, discarding reads with adapters, uncalled bases, mean Phred below 15, or no exact constant-primer or identifier match. High-quality paired reads were merged using COPE v1.2.5, and each unique nucleotide sequence was defined as a clonotype. MiTCR v1.1 was used to align the clonotypes against IMGT TRBV, TRBD and TRBJ reference segments. Analysis was restricted to V-J combinations with a frequency above 0.0001, which covered just over 98% of repertoires. A TCS score was defined as the ratio of F50 (clonal expansion) to E x V (chaos), with BLOSUM62-based TCRdist applied between CDR3 peptides within each V-J. Welch's t-statistics and random forest reduced roughly 500 V-J features to some 14, which were used in a naive Bayes classifier (R e1071). In-frame beta chains were kept once TCRdb had trimmed the public reads at Q25 with fastp and called clones with MiXCR. Each entry merges the rows of one CDR3 protein and shows their most common DNA and genes. It is TCRdb's table, rather than the study itself, that gives the V and J calls and clone size. The sample contains more than 550,000 distinct CDR3 sequences, around 20% of them found a single time. The ten most abundant clones make up over 15% of the sample.

The hyperthyroidism patients were between 18 and 65 years old and newly diagnosed, with a disease duration of less than 2 months. Any patient with an uncontrolled infection, another autoimmune disease, pregnancy or lactation was excluded. Clinical symptoms, serum thyroxine and TRAb, thyroid ultrasound, and orbital computed tomography formed the basis for the diagnoses. Blood from progressor patients was drawn when they were first diagnosed with hyperthyroidism, before any ophthalmopathy symptoms appeared. Ficoll-Paque density gradient centrifugation was used to isolate PBMCs from under 11 ml of fresh peripheral blood. Progressor patients were first diagnosed with Graves' hyperthyroidism and then developed ophthalmopathy during follow-up. Total RNA was extracted with Trizol reagent, and quality was checked on an Agilent 2100 Bioanalyzer. Between the V and J ends, shortened by 4 bases and 7 bases respectively, the junction contains 16 bases. The CDR3 contains 15 residues, cysteine and phenylalanine counted. Just the 45-base CDR3 DNA is kept, in frame starting at base 1. For CDR1 and CDR2, the germline V gene lists MNHNS and SASEGT.

The rearrangement combines TRBV6-1 with TRBJ1-4; TRBD1 might be the D gene, on 6 matching bases. The sample taken for sequencing was blood. The TCR sequence derives from a woman aged 50 to 60 with Graves' hyperthyroidism that later progressed to Graves' ophthalmopathy. At the DNA level, the sequence is TGTGCCAGCAGTGCCGTAGGGGGTGAGGCTGAAAAACTGTTTTTT. Translated, it gives CASSAVGGEAEKLFF.